This TCR beta chain is drawn from a study of STAT5B mutations in CD4+ large granular lymphocyte leukemia. V was clipped by 8 bases and J by 4 bases, with 8 bases between them. CDR3 length equals 11 residues. Germline V CDR1 and CDR2: MNHEY, SVGAGI. Produced via immunoSEQ multiplex PCR; TCRdb's table is partial and in-frame only. The table has about 26,000 clones, about four fifths seen once; the top ten hold less than 0.4%. This clonotype was obtained from a human donor in good health. The sample comprised CD4+ T cells from blood buffy coats. The J gene is TRBJ1-2, the V gene TRBV6-5, with D tentatively TRBD1 (5 bases). The CDR3 loop reads CASQGGYGYTF. The DNA for the CDR3 is TGTGCCAGCCAGGGTGGCTATGGCTACACCTTC.